This T cell receptor beta chain is drawn from a study of blood T cell repertoires in COVID-19. Study-wide context: Italy, Spain and the United States were the sources of the convalescent and acute COVID-19 samples. The cDNA or gDNA used as material had been derived from T cells, B-cell-depleted T cells, or PBMCs.

The assay was immunoSEQ multiplex PCR, and TCRdb's table has in-frame clones only and misses some. This table holds about 250,000 clones, about nine tenths found once. V was pared by 3 bases and J by 7 bases, with 5 bases of the junction left unmatched. Germline CDR1 is LNHDA and CDR2 is SQIVND (reference sequence). This CDR3 comprises 15 residues. This clone has just one count. The receptor comes from a woman between 40 and 55 years old who had recovered from COVID-19. The chain carries TRBV19 and TRBJ1-5, with TRBD1 matching over 11 bases. Source material: peripheral blood. CDR3 sequence reads: CASSIGQGAGQPQHF. The CDR3 DNA is TGTGCCAGTAGTATTGGACAGGGGGCTGGGCAGCCCCAGCATTTT.